This T cell receptor (beta chain) stems from a study of post-analysis software for immune sequencing data (dated by TCRdb to the mid-2010s). About the study as a whole: The recorded disease courses included relapsing-remitting, secondary progressive and progressive-relapsing multiple sclerosis, and some patients had no subtype annotation. A subset of samples was prepared in parallel using single-end sample barcoding, then pooled and co-amplified after Illumina adapter ligation. The patient repertoires were compared against approximately ten previously published healthy control repertoires obtained from donors aged 6 to 25 years. Overall study outcomes, separate from this receptor: Normalized Chao1 diversity was significantly lower in multiple sclerosis patients than controls, suggesting substantial peripheral T-cell clonal expansion. The control group was slightly older than the multiple sclerosis patient group. Strong co-clustering of samples prepared in the same batch was shown by direct clustering with F measure, prompting a batch-effect correction.

Concerning this clonotype itself: The antigen it binds to is not known. No per-base quality is available; no much larger clone lies one base away.

Libraries were prepared through PCR. Sequencing instrument: Illumina HiSeq 2500. To reduce PCR and sequencing biases, unique molecular identifiers were incorporated into the TCR beta cDNA libraries. About 500,000 cDNA molecules were obtained for every 1 to 10 million input T cells, so each molecule roughly corresponded to one T cell. The patient libraries were prepared and sequenced with the same protocol used for the earlier healthy control dataset. Samples belonging to the same batch were prepared together, multiplexed and sequenced on a shared HiSeq lane. The original methods were these. Raw barcoded reads were processed with MIGEC, discarding single-read molecular identifier groups before consensus assembly and CDR3 extraction. Clonotype tables were post-analysed with VDJtools, normalizing diversity by down-sampling all datasets to the smallest sample size. Repertoire overlap clustering matched CDR3 amino acid but not nucleotide sequences to correct batch-related cross-sample contamination. The public reads were quality trimmed at Q25 with fastp and then assembled into clones with MiXCR by TCRdb, keeping productive beta chains. Identical CDR3 proteins give one entry, which carries the most common genes and DNA. These V and J calls derive from TCRdb rather than the authors' analysis. The sample table holds roughly 800,000 distinct CDR3 sequences, of which 25% to 30% were seen once. The ten largest clones represent 0.5% to 0.6% of the sample.

To demonstrate the VDJtools post-analysis software, the study profiled TCR beta repertoires from the peripheral blood of about 13 young patients with multiple sclerosis. The multiple sclerosis patients were children and adolescents ranging in age from about 6 to 17 years. This TCR was sampled from a girl aged 5-17 years with multiple sclerosis. The sequenced material came from blood.

The CDR3 reads CASSSREGLTDTQYF. The nucleotide sequence is TGCGCCAGCAGTTCCCGGGAGGGACTAACAGATACGCAGTATTTT. The chain is encoded by TRBV5-1 joined to TRBJ2-3, with 8 junctional bases fitting TRBD2. CDR1 and CDR2 are read off the germline V gene as SGHRS and YFSETQ. Clipping removes 5 bases from V and 3 bases from J, with 8 as the unmatched junction base count. The CDR3 holds 15 amino acids from the cysteine to the phenylalanine. CDR3 DNA only is kept here, 45 bases in frame from base 1.